This T cell receptor beta chain was sequenced for a study of T-cell reconstitution after alpha-beta-depleted transplantation in children. As concerns this clonotype: Its cognate antigen is unknown.

General study results and limits: Surviving recipient T cells and thymic progenitors produced the high day-60 TCRbeta diversity seen in some patients.

This CDR3 spans 14 amino acids. Germline V gene data show CDR1 as MNHEY and CDR2 as SVGEGT. With V trimmed by 6 bases and J by 7 bases, 9 bases remained unmatched. Unique molecular identifiers were incorporated when the TCRbeta library was constructed. TCRdb processed the PCR reads anew with MiXCR; each CDR3 protein has one entry. The data show fewer than 750,000 distinct CDR3 sequences, under 25% seen once. The chain carries TRBV6-2 or TRBV6-3 and TRBJ1-5; TRBD1 aligns across 7 bases. The source was PBMCs, mostly from graft donor cells, collected 360 days after TCRalphabeta/CD19-depleted stem cell transplant. This TCR was recovered from a boy under two years old who had a stem cell transplant for acute myeloid leukemia, so the T cells may come from the graft donor. CDR3 sequence (DNA): TGTGCCAGCAGCCCCGACAGGGCAAGGCAGCCCCAGCATTTT. The encoded protein is CASSPDRARQPQHF.